Shown below are 5 T cell receptor beta chains from a single sample sequenced in a study of post-analysis software for immune sequencing data. Antigens of these TCRs are unknown. Study-wide points: A few TRBV segments appeared more often in patients than in controls, and TRBV5-6, TRBV5-1 and TRBV20-1 were among these.

cDNA libraries for TCR beta contained unique molecular identifiers. TCRdb recomputed calls from the PCR reads with MiXCR, one row per CDR3 protein. The sample includes under 650,000 distinct CDR3 sequences, around 47% of them seen just once. What was sequenced was blood. The source of these receptors is a girl aged 5-17 years with multiple sclerosis.

V and J are TRBV9 and TRBJ1-1, with D possibly matching TRBD1 (6 bases). CDR3 length: 14 residues. From germline, CDR1 is SGDLS and CDR2 YYNGEE. Trimming removed 0 bases from V and 4 bases from J, with 10 bases in between. The CDR3 bases are TGTGCCAGCAGCGTAGGCTCAGGGGCCACTGAAGCTTTCTTT. Amino acids: CASSVGSGATEAFF.

The gene calls are TRBV20-1 and TRBJ2-4; 14 bases fit TRBD2. J gave up 12 bases and V 5 bases, and 6 bases lay outside the gene matches. The CDR3 has 13 residues. Germline V gene lookup returns CDR1 DFQATT and CDR2 SNEGSKA (reference sequence). CDR3: CSAPGLAGAGQYF. The CDR3 DNA sequence: TGCAGTGCTCCGGGACTAGCGGGAGCGGGTCAGTACTTC.

This clonotype was detected a few times. The chain carries TRBV7-8 and TRBJ2-7; 12 nucleotides align to TRBD2. This CDR3 region has 16 residues. Per the germline V gene, CDR1 is SGHVS and CDR2 is FQNEAQ. J gave up 3 bases and V 0 bases, and 3 bases lay outside the gene matches. The CDR3 coding sequence is TGTGCCAGCAGCTTAGCGCGACTAGCGGGAGTCTACGAGCAGTACTTC. This gives the protein CASSLARLAGVYEQYF. Full variable domain (missing parts from reference TRBV7-8 and TRBJ2-7): GAGVSQSPRYKVAKRGQDVALRCDPISGHVSLFWYQQALGQGPEFLTYFQNEAQLDKSGLPSDRFFAERPEGSVSTLKIQRTQQEDSAVYLCASSLARLAGVYEQYFGPGTRLTVT.

This clonotype was observed at least ten times. The chain combines TRBV7-2 with TRBJ1-2; D is unresolved. With 8 bases removed from V and 2 bases from J, the gap between germline ends came to 12 bases. The CDR3 spans 13 residues. Germline V gives CDR1 SGHTA, CDR2 FQGNSA. In DNA form, the CDR3 reads TGTGCCAGCTCTGCCGACCGGAACTATGGCTACACCTTC. Translated: CASSADRNYGYTF.

This chain uses TRBV10-3 with TRBJ2-7; no firm D call. The germline V gene has CDR1 ENHRY and CDR2 SYGVKD. V lost 0 bases, J lost 5 bases, and 14 bases lay in between. The CDR3 extends over 15 amino acids. CDR3 sequence: CAISESSSVYHEQYF. CDR3 nucleotides: TGTGCCATCAGTGAGTCTTCCTCGGTCTACCACGAGCAGTACTTC.